This T cell receptor beta chain was identified during a study of shared clonotypes between healthy human individuals. Study-level background: The study used three CD4 naive, three CD4 memory, two CD8 naive and one CD8 memory plate per donor.

In its sample, this clone was seen a few times. Clones were sequenced by immunoSEQ multiplex PCR, and TCRdb holds only the in-frame ones, with some missing. The data hold 150,000 to 200,000 clones, with about 68% observed a single time. The source is a man aged 25-45 years in good health. Sequencing was performed on memory CD4+ T cells sorted from blood. Subset given: CD45RA-negative fraction.

CDR3 residues: CASSEEFSGPQHF. As DNA, the CDR3 is TGTGCCAGCAGTGAAGAATTCTCCGGGCCCCAGCATTTT. This chain connects TRBV2 to TRBJ1-5; D not certain. Trimming stripped 1 base from V and 9 bases from J, with 10 bases between. The germline gives CDR1 SNHLY, CDR2 FYNNEI. The CDR3 totals 13 residues. Supplemented by reference TRBV2 and TRBJ1-5, the full variable domain reads EPEVTQTPSHQVTQMGQEVILRCVPISNHLYFYWYRQILGQKVEFLVSFYNNEISEKSEIFDDQFSVERPDGSNFTLKIRSTKLEDSAMYFCASSEEFSGPQHFGDGTRLSIL.